Below are 7 T cell receptor beta chains sequenced from a single sample in a study of blood T cell repertoires in COVID-19. Assay: immunoSEQ multiplex PCR; the TCRdb copy retains only in-frame clones and omits some. The data contain more than 110,000 clones, approximately 78% of them seen just once; the ten biggest clones take up less than 5%. Specimen: peripheral blood. These receptors all stem from a woman of 80 years or more with acute or convalescent COVID-19.

The chain has TRBV6-5 and TRBJ1-2, with D unresolved. V lost 7 bases and J 4 bases, leaving 7 bases between the germline ends. This CDR3 contains 11 residues. Germline lookup yields CDR1 MNHEY and CDR2 SVGAGI. This CDR3 is CASIGRYGYTF. The DNA for the CDR3 is TGTGCCAGCATTGGGCGCTATGGCTACACCTTC.

This clone was seen a few times. The chain combines TRBV3-1 (or the pseudogene TRBV3-2) with TRBJ1-2; 7 bases match TRBD1. The CDR3 sequence is 16 residues long. With V trimmed by 5 bases and J by 4 bases, 13 bases remained unmatched. Germline loops: CDR1 LGHDT, CDR2 YNNKEL (reference sequence). The CDR3 is CASSTHSLGQSYGYTF. The CDR3 region has the DNA TGTGCCAGCAGCACCCATAGCCTGGGACAGTCCTATGGCTACACCTTC.

The chain carries TRBV19 and TRBJ1-3, with D unclear. V lost 6 bases and J lost 3, with 9 bases in between. There are 13 residues in the CDR3. CDR1 LNHDA and CDR2 SQIVND come from the germline V gene (reference sequence). The CDR3 protein is CASSKELGNTIYF. DNA for the CDR3: TGTGCCAGTAGCAAAGAGCTTGGAAACACCATATATTTT.

This clone was counted a single time. The chain links TRBV11-2 to TRBJ1-3; no definite D call. The CDR3 has 14 amino acids. The V and J ends lost 4 bases and 3 bases respectively, with 10 bases between them. Looked up from germline, CDR1 is SGHAT and CDR2 is FQNNGV. The CDR3 sequence: CASSSVKHGNTIYF. The CDR3 nucleotides read TGTGCCAGCAGCTCCGTAAAACATGGAAACACCATATATTTT. The whole variable domain, remainder taken from reference TRBV11-2 and TRBJ1-3, is EAGVAQSPRYKIIEKRQSVAFWCNPISGHATLYWYQQILGQGPKLLIQFQNNGVVDDSQLPKDRFSAERLKGVDSTLKIQPAKLEDSAVYLCASSSVKHGNTIYFGEGSWLTVV.

The chain couples TRBV10-2 to TRBJ2-5, with TRBD2 as a possible D gene (6 bases). This CDR3 contains 13 residues. The germline gives CDR1 WSHSY, CDR2 SAAADI. V was trimmed by 7 bases and J by 5 bases, leaving 14 bases between them. The CDR3 region has the DNA TGCGCCAGCACTGGGGGGTGGCGGGAGACCCAGTACTTC. This encodes CASTGGWRETQYF.

The chain has TRBV4-2 and TRBJ1-2; D may be TRBD1 (5 bases). The CDR3 consists of 15 residues. Trimming took 0 bases from V and 8 from J, leaving 16 bases between them. Germline CDR1 and CDR2: LGHNA and YNFKEQ. CDR3: CASSQDLAGRMGYTF. The CDR3, as DNA: TGTGCCAGCAGCCAAGATCTGGCAGGGAGGATGGGCTACACCTTC.

This chain uses TRBV5-5 with TRBJ2-5; possibly TRBD1 for D (5 bases). CDR3 length equals 14 residues. The germline V gene encodes CDR1 SGHKS and CDR2 YYEKEE (reference sequence). V lost 4 bases to trimming and J lost 7 bases, with 17 bases between them. This chain's CDR3 is CASSIIDSLGTQYF. CDR3 DNA sequence: TGTGCCAGCAGCATCATTGACAGCCTAGGGACCCAGTACTTC.